Listed below are T cell receptor beta chains from one sample, sequenced in a study of blood T cells in healthy people across ages. TCRdb reanalysed the 5' RACE reads using MiXCR and keeps one entry per CDR3 protein. Of hundreds of thousands of distinct CDR3 sequences detected, roughly three fifths appear once; the ten largest clones hold 30% to 45%. Specimen: blood. Source of these receptors: a man aged 60 to 69 in good health. Both conserved end residues are trimmed from each CDR3.

>TRBV6-1
ASEWQGGNTGELF
>TRBV28
ASSPFIDGYT
>TRBV12-3/TRBV12-4
ASSFVRGSTDTQY
>TRBV6-1
ASRDGRGWGELF
>TRBV28
ASISQNCGYT
>TRBV24-1
ATRGREVFCQPQH
>TRBV5-1
ASSTPDVFGGYT
>TRBV29-1
SVEATQAKNIQY
>TRBV11-2
ASSLVSGTTGELF
>TRBV7-2
ASSPGSGSPLH
>TRBV5-1
ASRTGTGDEKLF
>TRBV11-2
ASSVDRAANEQF
>TRBV20-1
SARGDTDTQY
>TRBV7-9
ASSPHGTSGANVLT
>TRBV12-3/TRBV12-4
ASSLGGQGSSEQY
>TRBV11-2
ASSVGTQETQY
>TRBV2
ASSGGDYTDTQY
>TRBV2
ASRAPLRANVLT
>TRBV20-1
SADSGGSYNEQF
>TRBV5-1
ASSPGGRMNTEAF
>TRBV29-1
SVVSPNKNIQY
>TRBV6-5
ASSVGTGFRRYT
>TRBV20-1
SASPQMNTEAF
>TRBV7-9
ASSPRDSSSGANVLT
>TRBV5-5
ASSQLDGGGNEQF
>TRBV12-3/TRBV12-4
ASSLTGPWGTDTQY
>TRBV2
ASRGQTGSNYGYT
>TRBV12-3/TRBV12-4
ASSFGKWGEQY
>TRBV6-6
ASLPLSGGATDTQY
>TRBV3-1
ASSQGAQAYGYT
>TRBV2
ASRSGTSSITDTQY
>TRBV7-2
ASSSRAPSTDTQY
>TRBV12-3/TRBV12-4
ASSLYKGGNYGYT
>TRBV7-2
ASSLARGNYGYT
>TRBV20-1
SAKGQLPYSNQPQH
>TRBV7-9
ASNPIGGDTEAF
>TRBV7-9
ASSSSRGTEAF
>TRBV5-1
ASSLEGQPNYGYT
>TRBV7-9
ASSLVQGIDTEAF
>TRBV6-5
ASSRTGQGFGSPLH
>TRBV6-1
ASSGRTGMDGYT
>TRBV20-1
SARDLQGLTYEQY
>TRBV5-1
ASSLMDGTDTQY